This passage covers 25 T cell receptor beta chains from one sample sequenced in a study of cytomegalovirus exposure and HLA in healthy donors. PCR amplification relied on 60 Vbeta primers (plus 13 Jbeta primers). Repertoires were generated with immunoSEQ multiplex PCR, while TCRdb's copy carries only in-frame clones and drops some. The sample consists of some 130,000 clones, 65% to 80% of them appearing once. The sample was PBMCs. The receptor source for this set is a human donor in good health.

The genes are TRBV11-2 and TRBJ2-7; 9 nucleotides match TRBD2. Germline assignment: CDR1 SGHAT and CDR2 FQNNGV. The ends lost 1 base at V and 7 bases at J; junction bases unmatched: 8. This CDR3 contains 15 residues. CDR3 sequence reads: CASSLGMGLAREQYF. CDR3 nucleotides: TGTGCCAGCAGCTTAGGAATGGGACTAGCAAGGGAGCAGTACTTC.

The chain carries TRBV9 and TRBJ2-5, with a possible D match to TRBD2 (5 bases). The germline V and J ends were trimmed by 4 bases and 6 bases, with 19 bases remaining between them. Germline V lookup: CDR1 SGDLS, CDR2 YYNGEE. The CDR3 runs to 15 residues. The DNA for the CDR3 is TGTGCCAGCAGCCCCGGACTTGGATGGAGTAAGACCCAGTACTTC. Translated, it gives CASSPGLGWSKTQYF.

The chain joins TRBV5-5 to TRBJ2-7, with D maybe TRBD1 (6 bases). This CDR3 comprises 16 residues. Germline values: CDR1 SGHKS, CDR2 YYEKEE (reference sequence). V lost 0 bases and J lost 4, with 17 bases in between. CDR3 DNA sequence: TGTGCCAGCAGCTTGGTCTTCGGGACACCTAGTTACGAGCAGTACTTC. Its translation is CASSLVFGTPSYEQYF.

The chain links TRBV25-1 to TRBJ1-5, with D perhaps matching TRBD1 (6 bases). The CDR3 has 15 amino acids. Germline values: CDR1 MGHDK, CDR2 SYGVNS. V gave up 4 bases and J gave up 3 bases, with 13 bases separating them. The CDR3 DNA sequence: TGTGCCAGCAGTGCACAGGGAGGGTTCAATCAGCCCCAGCATTTT. It codes for CASSAQGGFNQPQHF.

The rearrangement joins TRBV4-1 to TRBJ2-3; TRBD2 might be the D (6 bases). CDR1 MGHRA and CDR2 YSYEKL come from the germline V gene. V was clipped by 5 bases and J by 8 bases, with 20 bases between them. The CDR3 runs to 15 residues. Written as DNA, the CDR3 is TGCGCCAGCAGCGCCGGGGGTCTCGGGTCCGGTACGCAGTATTTT. It translates to CASSAGGLGSGTQYF.

The CDR3 DNA reads TGTGCCAGCACTCATTGGGAGTCGGCCTCCTACGAGCAGTACTTC. Protein sequence: CASTHWESASYEQYF. The chain is built from TRBV6-5 and TRBJ2-7; D perhaps matches TRBD2 (5 bases). The CDR3 spans 15 residues. Trimming cost V 7 bases and J 0 bases, with 16 bases left between them. Germline loops: CDR1 MNHEY, CDR2 SVGAGI.

This CDR3 reads CASSGRQGLYGYTF. For the CDR3, the DNA is TGTGCCAGCAGCGGAAGACAGGGCCTCTATGGCTACACCTTC. The chain combines TRBV9 with TRBJ1-2; 7 bases agree with TRBD1. This CDR3 comprises 14 residues. V was clipped by 3 bases and J by 4 bases; unmatched bases: 6. The germline V gene has CDR1 SGDLS and CDR2 YYNGEE. Variable domain in full (rest from reference TRBV9 and TRBJ1-2): DSGVTQTPKHLITATGQRVTLRCSPRSGDLSVYWYQQSLDQGLQFLIQYYNGEERAKGNILERFSAQQFPDLHSELNLSSLELGDSALYFCASSGRQGLYGYTFGSGTRLTVV.

There are a few counts of this clone. The rearrangement joins TRBV9 to TRBJ2-1, with TRBD2 as a possible D gene (5 bases). The CDR3 is 14 amino acids. V dropped 3 bases and J dropped 5 bases, with 12 bases sitting between them. Germline loops: CDR1 SGDLS, CDR2 YYNGEE. The CDR3: CASSAYGDHNEQFF. In DNA form, the CDR3 reads TGTGCCAGCAGCGCGTACGGGGATCACAATGAGCAGTTCTTC.

The chain carries TRBV19 and TRBJ1-2, with 9 bases fitting TRBD1. From germline, CDR1 is LNHDA and CDR2 SQIVND (reference sequence). The CDR3 length is 17 residues. V dropped 9 bases and J dropped 2; count of bases not matched to a gene: 16. In DNA form, the CDR3 reads TGTGCCAGCCAGGGACCGGGACAGGGTGGTAGAAACTATGGCTACACCTTC. The encoded protein is CASQGPGQGGRNYGYTF. Full variable domain (outside the CDR3, taken from reference TRBV19 and TRBJ1-2): DGGITQSPKYLFRKEGQNVTLSCEQNLNHDAMYWYRQDPGQGLRLIYYSQIVNDFQKGDIAEGYSVSREKKESFPLTVTSAQKNPTAFYLCASQGPGQGGRNYGYTFGSGTRLTVV.

The chain has TRBV27 and TRBJ2-7; D is unclear. Trimming shortened V by 4 bases and J by 4 bases, and 14 bases separated the two germline ends. Per germline, CDR1 MNHEY and CDR2 SMNVEV (reference sequence). The length of the CDR3 is 14 residues. The DNA of the CDR3 is TGTGCCAGCAGTTCAGGATCCGCCTCTTACGAGCAGTACTTC. This codes for CASSSGSASYEQYF.

The rearrangement links TRBV2 to TRBJ2-5; 10 bases map to TRBD1. Losses at the gene ends were 7 bases for V and 5 bases for J; bases not matched to a gene: 7. Germline V lookup: CDR1 SNHLY, CDR2 FYNNEI. This CDR3 is 14 amino acids long. CDR3 in amino acids: CASKRDRGLETQYF. As DNA, the CDR3 is TGTGCCAGCAAGAGGGACAGGGGATTGGAGACCCAGTACTTC.

CDR3 DNA: TGTGCCAGCAGCATAGGACTAGCGGGGGCTGTAGATACGCAGTATTTT. It codes for CASSIGLAGAVDTQYF. This chain uses TRBV9 with TRBJ2-3; 13 positions agree with TRBD2. V was clipped by 4 bases and J by 5 bases; unmatched bases: 7. This CDR3 spans 16 amino acids. In germline, CDR1 is SGDLS, CDR2 YYNGEE.

This CDR3 reads CASSPTSGEYNEQFF. CDR3 DNA sequence: TGTGCCAGCAGCCCTACTAGCGGGGAATACAATGAGCAGTTCTTC. V usage is TRBV9 and J usage is TRBJ2-1; 10 bases agree with TRBD2. J lost 4 bases, V lost 4 bases, and 5 bases had no gene match. Germline V lookup: CDR1 SGDLS, CDR2 YYNGEE. The CDR3 totals 15 residues. Using reference TRBV9 and TRBJ2-1 for the parts outside the CDR3, the full variable domain is DSGVTQTPKHLITATGQRVTLRCSPRSGDLSVYWYQQSLDQGLQFLIQYYNGEERAKGNILERFSAQQFPDLHSELNLSSLELGDSALYFCASSPTSGEYNEQFFGPGTRLTVL.

The rearrangement links TRBV4-2 to TRBJ1-2; weak D call: TRBD1 (6 bases). Germline V lookup: CDR1 LGHNA, CDR2 YNFKEQ. The CDR3 length is 14 residues. V dropped 4 bases and J dropped 5 bases, with 14 bases sitting between them. In nucleotides, the CDR3 is TGTGCCAGCAGCCGGGCAAGACAGGATTATGGCTACACCTTC. Amino acids: CASSRARQDYGYTF.

With regard to this clone: Relative to the germline gene, one junction end is altered; a read error may explain this. The genes are TRBV7-9 and TRBJ2-1; a possible D gene is TRBD2 (7 bases). Germline loops: CDR1 SEHNR, CDR2 FQNEAQ (reference sequence). This CDR3 comprises 16 residues. CDR3 protein: CSSSPRGGSGYNEQFF. In DNA form, the CDR3 reads TGTTCCAGCAGCCCTAGAGGGGGTAGCGGGTACAATGAGCAGTTCTTC. Complete variable domain (other parts from reference TRBV7-9 and TRBJ2-1): DTGVSQNPRHKITKRGQNVTFRCDPISEHNRLYWYRQTLGQGPEFLTYFQNEAQLEKSRLLSDRFSAERPKGSFSTLEIQRTEQGDSAMYLCSSSPRGGSGYNEQFFGPGTRLTVL.

The V call is TRBV7-3, the J call TRBJ1-2; 7 bases line up with TRBD1. Germline values: CDR1 SGHTA, CDR2 FQGTGA. Losses at the gene ends were 5 bases for V and 0 bases for J; bases not matched to a gene: 6. CDR3 length equals 15 residues. The CDR3 DNA is TGTGCCAGCAGCGCAGGGGGGCCGGCTAACTATGGCTACACCTTC. This sequence encodes CASSAGGPANYGYTF.

The chain combines TRBV5-6 with TRBJ2-7; D ambiguous. CDR1 and CDR2 (germline): SGHDT, YYEEEE. V was trimmed by 2 bases and J by 4 bases, leaving 7 bases between them. The CDR3 has 12 amino acids. CDR3 sequence: CASSLQEYEQYF. The CDR3 bases are TGTGCCAGCAGCTTACAAGAATACGAGCAGTACTTC.

This chain links TRBV29-1 with TRBJ2-1; 12 bases match TRBD1. The germline V gene encodes CDR1 SQVTM and CDR2 ANQGSEA. The CDR3 has 16 amino acids. Germline trimming cut 4 bases from V and 3 bases from J; bases unmatched to any gene: 7. CDR3 DNA sequence: TGCAGCGTTGGGGGACAGGGGGCCCGGAACTACAATGAGCAGTTCTTC. It is translated as CSVGGQGARNYNEQFF.

The rearrangement links TRBV7-6 to TRBJ2-1; possible D gene TRBD2, 6 bases. CDR3 length: 13 residues. The germline CDR1 and CDR2 sequences are SGHVS and FNYEAQ. V gave up 5 bases and J gave up 7 bases, with 12 bases separating them. The CDR3 spells CASSPGLQNEQFF. As DNA, the CDR3 is TGTGCCAGCAGCCCGGGACTTCAAAATGAGCAGTTCTTC.

J is TRBJ1-6 and V is TRBV6-1; no clear D. CDR3 length: 17 amino acids. Per germline, CDR1 MNHNS and CDR2 SASEGT. V lost 2 bases and J lost 0, with 11 bases in between. The CDR3, as DNA: TGTGCCAGCAGTGAAACCGGGGTTAGCTCCTATAATTCACCCCTCCACTTT. Amino acids: CASSETGVSSYNSPLHF.

The rearrangement links TRBV10-3 to TRBJ2-5; D is possibly TRBD2 (5 bases). Germline V CDR1 and CDR2: ENHRY, SYGVKD. The CDR3 has 15 amino acids. The V end was cut by 2 bases, the J end by 5 bases, with 15 bases between. CDR3 nucleotide sequence: TGTGCCATCAGTGAGCCTAGCAGGACCGTGGAGACCCAGTACTTC. It yields the protein CAISEPSRTVETQYF.

The chain combines TRBV6-5 with TRBJ1-2, with unresolved D. The CDR3 is 14 residues long. CDR1 is MNHEY, CDR2 SVGAGI, per germline. Trimming took 7 bases from V and 7 from J, leaving 19 bases between them. CDR3 sequence reads: CASTRGSGLSGYTF. The CDR3 region has the DNA TGTGCCAGCACCCGGGGTTCAGGTTTGAGTGGCTACACCTTC.

The chain has TRBV2 and TRBJ2-6; D possibly corresponds to TRBD2 (5 bases). V was cut by 4 bases and J by 0 bases, with 7 bases left in between. In germline, CDR1 is SNHLY, CDR2 FYNNEI. CDR3 length: 15 residues. The CDR3 DNA reads TGTGCCAGCAGTGGACTACCCTCTGGGGCCAACGTCCTGACTTTC. Translation: CASSGLPSGANVLTF.

This clone was seen a few times. The chain carries TRBV29-1 and TRBJ1-1; a possible D gene is TRBD1 (5 bases). The CDR3 runs to 13 residues. Germline V gene lookup returns CDR1 SQVTM and CDR2 ANQGSEA. V lost 3 bases and J lost 1, with 9 bases in between. The DNA for the CDR3 is TGCAGCGTTGACGACGGGGGGAACACTGAAGCTTTCTTT. This sequence encodes CSVDDGGNTEAFF.

The chain employs TRBV21-1 and TRBJ1-1; no DNA check was done on the table's D call, TRBD1. TRBV21-1 is an annotated pseudogene. The CDR3 sequence is 16 residues long. The CDR3 DNA sequence: TGTGCCAGCAGCAAAGGCTGGGACAGGGGGAACACTGAAGCTTTCTTT. Translating gives CASSKGWDRGNTEAFF.